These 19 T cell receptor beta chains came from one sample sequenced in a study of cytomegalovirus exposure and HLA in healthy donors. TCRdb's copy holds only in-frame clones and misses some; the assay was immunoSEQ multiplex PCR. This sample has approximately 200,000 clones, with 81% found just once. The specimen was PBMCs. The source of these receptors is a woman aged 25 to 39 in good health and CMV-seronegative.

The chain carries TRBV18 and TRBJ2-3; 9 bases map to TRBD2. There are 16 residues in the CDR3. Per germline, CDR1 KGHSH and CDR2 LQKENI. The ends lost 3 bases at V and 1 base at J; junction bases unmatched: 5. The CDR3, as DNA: TGTGCCAGCTCACCCCAGGGACTAGCAGGCACAGATACGCAGTATTTT. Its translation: CASSPQGLAGTDTQYF.

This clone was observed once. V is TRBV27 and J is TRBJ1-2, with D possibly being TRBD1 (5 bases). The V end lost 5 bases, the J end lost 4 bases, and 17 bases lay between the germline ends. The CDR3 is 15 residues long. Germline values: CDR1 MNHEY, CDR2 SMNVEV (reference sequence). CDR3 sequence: CASSPWEGKGYGYTF. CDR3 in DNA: TGTGCCAGCAGTCCCTGGGAGGGGAAGGGCTATGGCTACACCTTC.

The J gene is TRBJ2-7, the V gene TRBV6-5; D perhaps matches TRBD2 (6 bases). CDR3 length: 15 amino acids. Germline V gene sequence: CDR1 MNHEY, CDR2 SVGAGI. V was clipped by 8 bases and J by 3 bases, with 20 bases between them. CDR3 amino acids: CASLKEPGLHYEQYF. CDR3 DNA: TGTGCCAGCTTAAAGGAGCCGGGACTCCACTACGAGCAGTACTTC.

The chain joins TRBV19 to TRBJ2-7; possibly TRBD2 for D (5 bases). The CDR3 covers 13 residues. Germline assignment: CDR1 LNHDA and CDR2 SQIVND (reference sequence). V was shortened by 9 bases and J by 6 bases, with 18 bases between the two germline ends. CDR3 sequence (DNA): TGTGCCAGCGGGATAGGCGGGTCCCCCGAGCAGTACTTC. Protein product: CASGIGGSPEQYF.

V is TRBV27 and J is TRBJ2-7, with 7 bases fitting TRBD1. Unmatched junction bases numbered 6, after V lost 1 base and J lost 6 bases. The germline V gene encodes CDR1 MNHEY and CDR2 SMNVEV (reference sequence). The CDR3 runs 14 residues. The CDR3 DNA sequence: TGTGCCAGCAGTTTATGGTGGGCAGGGGGCGAGCAGTACTTC. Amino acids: CASSLWWAGGEQYF.

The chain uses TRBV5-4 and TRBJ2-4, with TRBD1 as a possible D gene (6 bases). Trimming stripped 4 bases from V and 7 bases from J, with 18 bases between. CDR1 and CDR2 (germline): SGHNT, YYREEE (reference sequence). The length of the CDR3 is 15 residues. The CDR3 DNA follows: TGTGCCAGCAGCCGGACCGGGACACGGACTAACATTCAGTACTTC. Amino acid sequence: CASSRTGTRTNIQYF.

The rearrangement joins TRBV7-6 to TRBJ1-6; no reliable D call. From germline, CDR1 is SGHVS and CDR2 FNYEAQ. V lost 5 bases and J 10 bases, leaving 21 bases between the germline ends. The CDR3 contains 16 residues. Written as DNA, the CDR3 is TGTGCCAGCAGCCCCGGAGGTCCCCGGAGCTTCTCACCCCTCCACTTT. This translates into CASSPGGPRSFSPLHF.

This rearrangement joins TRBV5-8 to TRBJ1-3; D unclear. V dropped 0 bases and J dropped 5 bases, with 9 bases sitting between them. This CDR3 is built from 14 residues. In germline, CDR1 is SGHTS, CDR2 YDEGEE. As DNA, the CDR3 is TGTGCCAGCAGCTTGGTTACAAGTAGAAACACCATATATTTT. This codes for CASSLVTSRNTIYF.

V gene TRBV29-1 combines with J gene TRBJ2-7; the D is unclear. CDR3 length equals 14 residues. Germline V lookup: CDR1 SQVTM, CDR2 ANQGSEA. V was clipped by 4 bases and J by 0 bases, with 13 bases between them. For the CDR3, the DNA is TGCAGCGTTGTTCTGGCGAGACACTCCTACGAGCAGTACTTC. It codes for CSVVLARHSYEQYF.

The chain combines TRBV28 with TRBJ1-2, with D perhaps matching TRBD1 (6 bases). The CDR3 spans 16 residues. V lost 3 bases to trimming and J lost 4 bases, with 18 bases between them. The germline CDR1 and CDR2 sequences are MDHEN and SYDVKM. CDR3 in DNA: TGTGCCAGCAGTTTCCCCGGGACATTATCGAGCTATGGCTACACCTTC. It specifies CASSFPGTLSSYGYTF.

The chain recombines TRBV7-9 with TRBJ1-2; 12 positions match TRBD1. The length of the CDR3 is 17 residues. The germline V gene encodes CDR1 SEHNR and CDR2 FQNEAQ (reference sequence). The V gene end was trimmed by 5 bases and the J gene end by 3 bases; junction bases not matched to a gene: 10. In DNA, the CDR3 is TGTGCCAGCAGCCCGACCGGGACAGGGGGCAAGGACTATGGCTACACCTTC. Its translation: CASSPTGTGGKDYGYTF.

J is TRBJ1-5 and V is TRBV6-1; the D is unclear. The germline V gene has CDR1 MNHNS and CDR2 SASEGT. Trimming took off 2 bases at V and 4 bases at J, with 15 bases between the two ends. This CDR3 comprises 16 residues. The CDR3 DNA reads TGTGCCAGCAGTGAATATCGGTCCGGGGTAAATCAGCCCCAGCATTTT. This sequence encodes CASSEYRSGVNQPQHF.

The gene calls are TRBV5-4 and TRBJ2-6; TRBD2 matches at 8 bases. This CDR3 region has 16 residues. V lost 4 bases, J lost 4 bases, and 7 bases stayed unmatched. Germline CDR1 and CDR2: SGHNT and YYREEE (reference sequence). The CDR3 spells CASSLGGGPGANVLTF. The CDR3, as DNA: TGTGCCAGCAGCCTCGGGGGGGGCCCCGGGGCCAACGTCCTGACTTTC.

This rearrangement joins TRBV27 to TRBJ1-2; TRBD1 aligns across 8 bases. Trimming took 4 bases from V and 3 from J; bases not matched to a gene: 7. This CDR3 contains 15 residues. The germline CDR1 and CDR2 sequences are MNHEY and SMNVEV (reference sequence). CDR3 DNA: TGTGCCAGCAGTTCTCGGACAGGGTACGACTATGGCTACACCTTC. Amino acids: CASSSRTGYDYGYTF.

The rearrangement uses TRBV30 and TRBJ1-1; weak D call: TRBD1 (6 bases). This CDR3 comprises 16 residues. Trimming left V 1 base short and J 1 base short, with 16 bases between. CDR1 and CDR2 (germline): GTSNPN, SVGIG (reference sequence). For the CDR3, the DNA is TGTGCCTGGAGTGCGGGACGGATGGGGGCGAACACTGAAGCTTTCTTT. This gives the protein CAWSAGRMGANTEAFF.

The CDR3 is CASSLGLADEQYF. The CDR3 region has the DNA TGTGCCAGCAGCTTAGGGCTAGCGGACGAGCAGTACTTC. V is TRBV11-2 and J is TRBJ2-7, with 7 bases identical to TRBD2. The germline CDR1 and CDR2 sequences are SGHAT and FQNNGV. The CDR3 consists of 13 residues. The V gene end was trimmed by 1 base and the J gene end by 5 bases; junction bases not matched to a gene: 2.

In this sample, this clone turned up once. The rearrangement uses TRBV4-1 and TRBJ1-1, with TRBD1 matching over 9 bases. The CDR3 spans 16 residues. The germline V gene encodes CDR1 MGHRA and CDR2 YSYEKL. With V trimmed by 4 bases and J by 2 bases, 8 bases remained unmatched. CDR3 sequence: CASSPRDRETNTEAFF. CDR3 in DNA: TGCGCCAGCAGCCCCAGGGACAGGGAGACCAACACTGAAGCTTTCTTT.

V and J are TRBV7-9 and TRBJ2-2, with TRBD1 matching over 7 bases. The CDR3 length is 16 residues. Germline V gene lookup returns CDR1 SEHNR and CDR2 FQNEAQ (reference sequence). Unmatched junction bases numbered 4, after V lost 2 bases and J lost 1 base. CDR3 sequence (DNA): TGTGCCAGCAGCTTACGACAGGGAAAGAACACCGGGGAGCTGTTTTTT. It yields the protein CASSLRQGKNTGELFF.

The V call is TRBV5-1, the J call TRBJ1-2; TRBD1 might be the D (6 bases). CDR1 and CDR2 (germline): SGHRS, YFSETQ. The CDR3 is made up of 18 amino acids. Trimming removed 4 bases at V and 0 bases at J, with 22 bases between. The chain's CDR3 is CASSQALGGARANYGYTF. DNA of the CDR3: TGCGCCAGCAGCCAAGCCTTGGGGGGGGCGCGAGCTAACTATGGCTACACCTTC.